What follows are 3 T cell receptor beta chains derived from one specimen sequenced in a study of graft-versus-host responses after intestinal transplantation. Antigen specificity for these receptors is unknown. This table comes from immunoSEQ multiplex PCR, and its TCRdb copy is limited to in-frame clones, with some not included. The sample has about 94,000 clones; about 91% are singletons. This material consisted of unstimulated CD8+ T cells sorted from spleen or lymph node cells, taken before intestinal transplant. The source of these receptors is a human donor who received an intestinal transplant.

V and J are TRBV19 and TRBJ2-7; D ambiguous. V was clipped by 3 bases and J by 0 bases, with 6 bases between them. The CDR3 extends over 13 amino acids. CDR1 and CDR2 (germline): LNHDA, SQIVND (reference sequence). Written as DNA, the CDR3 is TGTGCCAGTAGTATGTCACACTCCTACGAGCAGTACTTC. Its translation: CASSMSHSYEQYF.

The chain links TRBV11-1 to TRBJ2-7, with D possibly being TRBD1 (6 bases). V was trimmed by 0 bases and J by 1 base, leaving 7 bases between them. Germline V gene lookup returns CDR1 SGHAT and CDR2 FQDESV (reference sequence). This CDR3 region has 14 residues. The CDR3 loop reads CASSLAGTSYEQYF. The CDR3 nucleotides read TGTGCCAGCAGCTTAGCCGGGACATCCTACGAGCAGTACTTC.

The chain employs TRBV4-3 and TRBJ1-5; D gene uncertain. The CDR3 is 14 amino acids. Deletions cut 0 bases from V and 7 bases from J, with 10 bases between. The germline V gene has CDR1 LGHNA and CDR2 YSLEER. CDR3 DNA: TGCGCCAGCAGCCAAGAGGACTTCGGACAGCCCCAGCATTTT. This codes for CASSQEDFGQPQHF.